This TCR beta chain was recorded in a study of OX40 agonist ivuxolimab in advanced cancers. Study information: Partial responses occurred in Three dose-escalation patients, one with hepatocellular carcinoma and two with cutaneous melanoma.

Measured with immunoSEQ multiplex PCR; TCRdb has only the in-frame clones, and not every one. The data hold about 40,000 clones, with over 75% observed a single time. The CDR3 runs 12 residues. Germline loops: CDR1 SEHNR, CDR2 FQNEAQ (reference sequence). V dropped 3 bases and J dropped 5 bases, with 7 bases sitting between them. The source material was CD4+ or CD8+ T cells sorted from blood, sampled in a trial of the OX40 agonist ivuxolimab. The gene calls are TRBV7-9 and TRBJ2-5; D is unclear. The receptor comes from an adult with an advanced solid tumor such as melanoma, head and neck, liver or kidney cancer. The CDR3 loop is CASSLTRETQYF. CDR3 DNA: TGTGCCAGCAGCTTGACACGGGAGACCCAGTACTTC.